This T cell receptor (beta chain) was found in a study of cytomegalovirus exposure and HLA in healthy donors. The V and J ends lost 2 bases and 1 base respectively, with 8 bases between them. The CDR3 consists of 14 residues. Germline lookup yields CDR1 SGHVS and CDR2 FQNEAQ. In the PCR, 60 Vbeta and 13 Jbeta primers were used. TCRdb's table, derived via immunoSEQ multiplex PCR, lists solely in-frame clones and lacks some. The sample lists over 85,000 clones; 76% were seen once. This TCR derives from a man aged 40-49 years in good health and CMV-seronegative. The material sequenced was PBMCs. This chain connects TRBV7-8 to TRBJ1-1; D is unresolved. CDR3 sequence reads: CASSLSTKNTEAFF. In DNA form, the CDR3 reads TGTGCCAGCAGCTTATCCACAAAGAACACTGAAGCTTTCTTT.